The clone carrying this T cell receptor (beta chain) appeared a few times. Antigen unknown. Germline values: CDR1 DFQATT, CDR2 SNEGSKA (reference sequence). The CDR3 runs 13 residues. The V and J ends lost 8 bases and 4 bases, in that order; junction bases with no gene match: 9. The data derive from a study of identical twins. Study conclusions and caveats: Fewer insertions were carried by abundant cord blood beta clonotypes, but none was seen in memory repertoires. It was cross-sectional statistical analysis, not following the same donors, that the conclusions relied on.

Each CDR3 protein gets one entry after TCRdb re-called the 5' RACE reads with MiXCR. The data contain a few hundred thousand distinct CDR3 sequences, approximately 9.1% of them singletons. The J gene is TRBJ2-3, the V gene TRBV20-1; 7 bases are shared with TRBD2. Specimen: naive T cells sorted from blood. The TCR originated in a woman between 45 and 60 years old in good health. The CDR3 spells CSTRGSSPDTQYF. The CDR3 DNA follows: TGCAGTACCCGCGGGAGTTCCCCAGATACGCAGTATTTT.